This T cell receptor (beta chain) was recovered during a study of T cell responses to AZD1222 COVID-19 vaccine. Findings of the study overall: Spike as a whole was targeted by vaccine-associated CD4 TCRs, dominant at 160-218 and 743-854.

There are 13 residues in the CDR3. Germline loops: CDR1 MDHEN, CDR2 SYDVKM. V was clipped by 6 bases and J by 10 bases; unmatched bases: 11. Worth noting for this clone: Its cognate antigen is unknown.

The assay was immunoSEQ multiplex PCR, and TCRdb's table has in-frame clones only and misses some. The repertoire holds 150,000 to 190,000 clones, with about 87% as singletons. Second doses were pooled across both intervals (about 4 or about 12 weeks). The specimen comprised peripheral blood, sampled 28 days after the second AZD1222 dose. The chain joins TRBV28 to TRBJ1-1, with TRBD1 matching 7 bases. The sequence derives from an adult who received the AZD1222 COVID-19 vaccine. CDR3 coding DNA: TGTGCCAGCAGACGAACTGACAGGGTGGGAGCTTTCTTT. Translating it yields CASRRTDRVGAFF.